Included here is one T cell receptor (beta chain) sequence, with context. Its antigen is still unknown. The sample is drawn from a study of T cell responses to AZD1222 COVID-19 vaccine. Study outcomes and limitations: Donors skewed white British and female; clonal diversity was possibly underestimated.

Using immunoSEQ multiplex PCR, the repertoire was profiled, and TCRdb retains in-frame clones only, with some absent. The table lists about 93,000 clones, over 85% of them singletons. The CDR3 totals 15 residues. The germline CDR1 and CDR2 sequences are MNHEY and SMNVEV (reference sequence). The ends were cut back, 5 bases at V and 1 base at J, with 9 bases in the middle. The genes are TRBV27 and TRBJ2-6; a weak D match, TRBD1 (5 bases). The material sequenced was peripheral blood, taken on day 0 of MenACWY control vaccination. The TCR comes from an adult in good health. This CDR3 is CASSAPGSGANVLTF. In DNA form, the CDR3 reads TGTGCCAGCAGTGCCCCAGGGTCTGGGGCCAACGTCCTGACTTTC.